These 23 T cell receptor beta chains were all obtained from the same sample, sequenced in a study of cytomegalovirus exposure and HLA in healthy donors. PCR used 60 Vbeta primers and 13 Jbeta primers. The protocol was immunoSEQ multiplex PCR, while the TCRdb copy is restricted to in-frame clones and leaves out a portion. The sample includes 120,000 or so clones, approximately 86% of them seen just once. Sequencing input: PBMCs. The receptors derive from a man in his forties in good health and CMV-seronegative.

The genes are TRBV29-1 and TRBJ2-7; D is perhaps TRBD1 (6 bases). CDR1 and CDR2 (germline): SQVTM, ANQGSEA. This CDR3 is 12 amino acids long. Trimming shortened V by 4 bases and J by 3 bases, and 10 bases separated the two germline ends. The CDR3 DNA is TGCAGCGTTGCGGAGACAGGCTACGAGCAGTACTTC. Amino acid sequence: CSVAETGYEQYF.

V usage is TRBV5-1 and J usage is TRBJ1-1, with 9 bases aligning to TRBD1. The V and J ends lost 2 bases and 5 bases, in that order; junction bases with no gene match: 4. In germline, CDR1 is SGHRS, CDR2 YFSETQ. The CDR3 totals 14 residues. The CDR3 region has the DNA TGCGCCAGCAGCTTACAGGGGGCGAGTACTGAAGCTTTCTTT. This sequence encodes CASSLQGASTEAFF.

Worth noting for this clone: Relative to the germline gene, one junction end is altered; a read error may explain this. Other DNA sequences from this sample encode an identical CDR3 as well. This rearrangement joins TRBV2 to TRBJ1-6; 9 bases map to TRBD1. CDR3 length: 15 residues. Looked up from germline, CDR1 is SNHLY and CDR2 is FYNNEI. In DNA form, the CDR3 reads TGTGCCAGCAGTGGAGAGGGACAGGGCAATTCACCTCTCCACTTT. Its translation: CASSGEGQGNSPLHF.

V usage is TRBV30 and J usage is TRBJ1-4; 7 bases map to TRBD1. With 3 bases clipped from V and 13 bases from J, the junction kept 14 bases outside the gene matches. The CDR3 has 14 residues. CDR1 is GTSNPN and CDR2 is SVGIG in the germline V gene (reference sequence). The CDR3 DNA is TGTGCCTGGAGGGGAGACCGAGACAGGGATGGACTGTTTTTT. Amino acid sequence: CAWRGDRDRDGLFF.

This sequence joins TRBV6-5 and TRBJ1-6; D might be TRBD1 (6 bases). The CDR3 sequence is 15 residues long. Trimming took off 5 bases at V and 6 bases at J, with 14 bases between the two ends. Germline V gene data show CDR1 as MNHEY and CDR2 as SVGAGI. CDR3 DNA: TGTGCCAGCAGTAACCCCACAGGGCCTAATTCACCCCTCCACTTT. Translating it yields CASSNPTGPNSPLHF.

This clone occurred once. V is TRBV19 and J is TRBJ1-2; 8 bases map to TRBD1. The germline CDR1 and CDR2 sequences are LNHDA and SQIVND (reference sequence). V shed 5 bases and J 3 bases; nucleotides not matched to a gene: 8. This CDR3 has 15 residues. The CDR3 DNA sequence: TGTGCCAGTAGTGCCTCGGACAGGGAGTACTATGGCTACACCTTC. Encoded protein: CASSASDREYYGYTF.

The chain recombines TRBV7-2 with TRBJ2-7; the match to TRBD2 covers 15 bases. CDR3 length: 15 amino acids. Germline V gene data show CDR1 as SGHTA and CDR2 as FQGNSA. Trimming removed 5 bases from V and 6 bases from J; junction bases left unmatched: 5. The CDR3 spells CASSPGGLAGGEQYF. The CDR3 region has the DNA TGTGCCAGCAGCCCGGGGGGACTAGCGGGGGGCGAGCAGTACTTC.

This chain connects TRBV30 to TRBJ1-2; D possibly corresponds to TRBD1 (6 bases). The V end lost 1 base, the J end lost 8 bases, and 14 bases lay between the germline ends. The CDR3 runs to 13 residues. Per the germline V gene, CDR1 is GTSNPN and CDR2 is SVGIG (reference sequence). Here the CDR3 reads CAWSANTGNGYTF. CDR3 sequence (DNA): TGTGCCTGGAGTGCAAACACAGGGAACGGCTACACCTTC. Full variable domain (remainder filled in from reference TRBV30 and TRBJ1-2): SQTIHQWPATLVQPVGSPLSLECTVEGTSNPNLYWYRQAAGRGLQLLFYSVGIGQISSEVPQNLSASRPQDRQFILSSKKLLLSDSGFYLCAWSANTGNGYTFGSGTRLTVV.

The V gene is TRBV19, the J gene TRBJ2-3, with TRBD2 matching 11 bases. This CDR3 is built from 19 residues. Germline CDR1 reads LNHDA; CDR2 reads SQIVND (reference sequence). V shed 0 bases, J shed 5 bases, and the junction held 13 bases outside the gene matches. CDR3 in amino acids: CASSIDWSSGGPNQDTQYF. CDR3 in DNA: TGTGCCAGTAGTATAGATTGGTCTAGCGGGGGGCCCAACCAAGATACGCAGTATTTT.

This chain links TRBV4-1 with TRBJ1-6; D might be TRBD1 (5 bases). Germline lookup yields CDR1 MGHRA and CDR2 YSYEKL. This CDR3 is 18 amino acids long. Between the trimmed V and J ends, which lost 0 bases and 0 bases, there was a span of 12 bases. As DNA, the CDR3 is TGCGCCAGCAGCCAAGATTCGAGAGACAGCTCCTATAATTCACCCCTCCACTTT. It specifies CASSQDSRDSSYNSPLHF.

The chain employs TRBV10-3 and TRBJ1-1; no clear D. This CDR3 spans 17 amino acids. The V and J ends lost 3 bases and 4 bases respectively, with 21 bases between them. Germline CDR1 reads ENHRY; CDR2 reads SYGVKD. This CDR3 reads CAISDSPLADAITEAFF. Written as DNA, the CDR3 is TGTGCCATCAGTGACTCGCCCCTGGCGGATGCGATCACTGAAGCTTTCTTT.

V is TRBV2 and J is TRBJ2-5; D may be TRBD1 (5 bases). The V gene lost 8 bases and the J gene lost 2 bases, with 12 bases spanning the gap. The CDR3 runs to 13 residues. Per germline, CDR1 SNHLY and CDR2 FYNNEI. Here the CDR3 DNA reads TGTGCCAGCCGCCGACAGAAACAAGAGACCCAGTACTTC. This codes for CASRRQKQETQYF.

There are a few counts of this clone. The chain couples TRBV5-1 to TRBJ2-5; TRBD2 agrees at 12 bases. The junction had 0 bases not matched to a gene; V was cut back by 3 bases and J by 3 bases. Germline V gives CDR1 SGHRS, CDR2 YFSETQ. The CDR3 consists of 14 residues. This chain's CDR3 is CASSWTSGKETQYF. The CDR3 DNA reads TGCGCCAGCAGCTGGACTAGCGGGAAAGAGACCCAGTACTTC.

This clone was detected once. CDR3 nucleotide sequence: TGCGCCAGCAGCTTAGGCAGGGATTATAATTCACCCCTCCACTTT. It translates to CASSLGRDYNSPLHF. The V call is TRBV5-1, the J call TRBJ1-6; TRBD1 might be the D (5 bases). Per the germline V gene, CDR1 is SGHRS and CDR2 is YFSETQ. The CDR3 spans 15 residues. V was cut by 2 bases and J by 4 bases, with 10 bases left in between.

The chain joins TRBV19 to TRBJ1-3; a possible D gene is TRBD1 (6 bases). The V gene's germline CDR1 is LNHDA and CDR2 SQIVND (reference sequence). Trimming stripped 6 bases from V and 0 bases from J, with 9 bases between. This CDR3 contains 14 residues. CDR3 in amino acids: CASRTGRSGNTIYF. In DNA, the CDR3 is TGTGCCAGTAGGACAGGTCGCTCTGGAAACACCATATATTTT. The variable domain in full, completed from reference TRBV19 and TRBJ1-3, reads DGGITQSPKYLFRKEGQNVTLSCEQNLNHDAMYWYRQDPGQGLRLIYYSQIVNDFQKGDIAEGYSVSREKKESFPLTVTSAQKNPTAFYLCASRTGRSGNTIYFGEGSWLTVV.

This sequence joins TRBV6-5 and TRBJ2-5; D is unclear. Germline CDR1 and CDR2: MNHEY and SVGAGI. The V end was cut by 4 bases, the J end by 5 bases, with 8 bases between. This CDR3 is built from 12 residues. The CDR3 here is CASSFAQETQYF. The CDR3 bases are TGTGCCAGCAGTTTCGCTCAGGAGACCCAGTACTTC.

The CDR3 loop reads CASRPGTGVTGELFF. CDR3 nucleotide sequence: TGTGCCAGCAGGCCCGGGACAGGGGTAACCGGGGAGCTGTTTTTT. J is TRBJ2-2 and V is TRBV2; TRBD1 matches 10 bases. The CDR3 loop spans 15 amino acids. The V segment lost 6 bases and the J segment 5 bases; nucleotides outside the gene matches: 6. Germline values: CDR1 SNHLY, CDR2 FYNNEI. The full variable domain, with the rest looked up from reference TRBV2 and TRBJ2-2, is EPEVTQTPSHQVTQMGQEVILRCVPISNHLYFYWYRQILGQKVEFLVSFYNNEISEKSEIFDDQFSVERPDGSNFTLKIRSTKLEDSAMYFCASRPGTGVTGELFFGEGSRLTVL.

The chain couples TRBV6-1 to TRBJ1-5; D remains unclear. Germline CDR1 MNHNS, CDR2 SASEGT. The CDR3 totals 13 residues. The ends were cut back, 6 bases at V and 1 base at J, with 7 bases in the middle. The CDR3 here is CASSRLSNQPQHF. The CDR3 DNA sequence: TGTGCCAGCAGCCGACTGAGCAATCAGCCCCAGCATTTT.

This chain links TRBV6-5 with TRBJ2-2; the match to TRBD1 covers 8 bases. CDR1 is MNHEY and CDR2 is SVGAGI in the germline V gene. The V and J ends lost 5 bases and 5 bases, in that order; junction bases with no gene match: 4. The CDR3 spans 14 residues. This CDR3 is CASSDTGGTGELFF. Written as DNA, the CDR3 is TGTGCCAGCAGTGACACAGGGGGTACCGGGGAGCTGTTTTTT.

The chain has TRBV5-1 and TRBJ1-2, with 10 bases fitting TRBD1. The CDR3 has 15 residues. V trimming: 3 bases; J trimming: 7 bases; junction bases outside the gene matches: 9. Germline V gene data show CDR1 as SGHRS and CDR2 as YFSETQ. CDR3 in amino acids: CASSYTGTGDVGYTF. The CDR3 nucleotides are TGCGCCAGCAGCTATACCGGGACAGGGGATGTTGGCTACACCTTC.

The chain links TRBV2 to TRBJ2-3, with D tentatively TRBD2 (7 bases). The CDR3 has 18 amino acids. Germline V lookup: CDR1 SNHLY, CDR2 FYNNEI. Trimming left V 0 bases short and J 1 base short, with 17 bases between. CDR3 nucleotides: TGTGCCAGCAGTGAAGCGGGGTTAGGGGGGGTCGGCACAGATACGCAGTATTTT. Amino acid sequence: CASSEAGLGGVGTDTQYF.

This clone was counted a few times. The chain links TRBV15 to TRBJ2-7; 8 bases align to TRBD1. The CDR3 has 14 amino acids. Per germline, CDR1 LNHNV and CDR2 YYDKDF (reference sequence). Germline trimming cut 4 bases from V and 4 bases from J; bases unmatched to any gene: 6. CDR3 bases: TGTGCCACCAGCACAGGGGGCACGGGATACGAGCAGTACTTC. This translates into CATSTGGTGYEQYF.

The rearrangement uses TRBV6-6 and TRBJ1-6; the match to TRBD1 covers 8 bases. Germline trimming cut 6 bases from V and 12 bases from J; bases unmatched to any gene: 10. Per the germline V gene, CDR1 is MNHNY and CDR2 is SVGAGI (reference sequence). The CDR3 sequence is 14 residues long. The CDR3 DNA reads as TGTGCCAGCAGACTGACAGGGGATAGCGAACCCCTCCACTTT. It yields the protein CASRLTGDSEPLHF.